A single sample gave rise to the 16 T cell receptor beta chains below, sequenced in a study of T-cell memory formation after mild COVID-19. TCRdb processed the 5' RACE reads anew with MiXCR; each CDR3 protein has one entry. The top ten clones hold approximately 20% of a sample with a few hundred thousand distinct CDR3 sequences, approximately 15% of them seen once. The sequenced sample was PBMCs or a T cell subset sorted from them (not recorded which). The receptor set was obtained from a man aged 18 to 30 who had mild COVID-19 (a few samples of this study predate the infection). Cell type and time point are not known.

This chain joins TRBV3-1 and TRBJ1-5; the D is unclear. V lost 0 bases and J 2 bases, leaving 11 bases between the germline ends. The length of the CDR3 is 16 residues. CDR1 and CDR2 (germline): LGHDT, YNNKEL (reference sequence). The CDR3 here is CASSQDRPGGNQPQHF. The CDR3 nucleotides are TGTGCCAGCAGCCAAGATCGGCCAGGAGGCAATCAGCCCCAGCATTTT.

This clonotype was detected ten times or more. V usage is TRBV11-2 and J usage is TRBJ2-3; 9 positions agree with TRBD2. The trim removed 5 bases at V and 2 bases at J, leaving 2 bases unmatched. This CDR3 has 14 residues. The V gene's germline CDR1 is SGHAT and CDR2 FQNNGV. CDR3 sequence reads: CASSRTSVTDTQYF. The CDR3 coding sequence is TGTGCCAGCAGCAGGACTAGCGTCACAGATACGCAGTATTTT.

This chain connects TRBV5-5 to TRBJ1-4; D is undetermined. Between the trimmed V and J ends, which lost 3 bases and 2 bases, there was a span of 14 bases. Looked up from germline, CDR1 is SGHKS and CDR2 is YYEKEE (reference sequence). CDR3 length equals 16 residues. The CDR3 sequence is CASSYPNGRTNEKLFF. CDR3 bases: TGTGCCAGCAGCTATCCGAACGGACGGACTAATGAAAAACTGTTTTTT.

The chain has TRBV11-2 and TRBJ2-5; the D gene is possibly TRBD2 (7 bases). CDR1 and CDR2 (germline): SGHAT, FQNNGV. There are 15 residues in the CDR3. Trimming shortened V by 3 bases and J by 5 bases, and 16 bases separated the two germline ends. CDR3 coding DNA: TGTGCCAGCAGCTTCCTCGGGGGGCGGAAGGAGACCCAGTACTTC. Translated, it gives CASSFLGGRKETQYF. The variable domain in full, with the rest retrieved from reference TRBV11-2 and TRBJ2-5, is EAGVAQSPRYKIIEKRQSVAFWCNPISGHATLYWYQQILGQGPKLLIQFQNNGVVDDSQLPKDRFSAERLKGVDSTLKIQPAKLEDSAVYLCASSFLGGRKETQYFGPGTRLLVL.

V gene TRBV2 combines with J gene TRBJ1-1; TRBD1 agrees at 7 bases. V lost 7 bases to trimming and J lost 1 base; unmatched junction nucleotides: 9. The CDR3 is 15 residues long. Germline V gene data show CDR1 as SNHLY and CDR2 as FYNNEI. The CDR3 DNA reads TGTGCCAGCAAGTTCGAAGGGGGCGCGAACACTGAAGCTTTCTTT. It is translated as CASKFEGGANTEAFF.

This clonotype was counted between two and nine times. This chain connects TRBV5-6 to TRBJ2-5; 7 positions agree with TRBD2. This CDR3 comprises 15 residues. The germline gives CDR1 SGHDT, CDR2 YYEEEE. V dropped 2 bases and J dropped 4; count of bases not matched to a gene: 8. The chain's CDR3 is CASSFVGGEGETQYF. The DNA of the CDR3 is TGTGCCAGCAGCTTTGTGGGGGGGGAAGGAGAGACCCAGTACTTC.

The chain recombines TRBV7-3 with TRBJ2-3; 9 bases match TRBD1. V dropped 4 bases and J dropped 4; count of bases not matched to a gene: 6. The germline CDR1 and CDR2 sequences are SGHTA and FQGTGA. The CDR3 loop spans 15 amino acids. This CDR3 reads CASSSPGQGPDTQYF. The CDR3 DNA follows: TGTGCCAGCAGCTCACCGGGACAGGGCCCAGATACGCAGTATTTT.

This sequence joins TRBV15 and TRBJ1-1, with D possibly TRBD1 on 5 matching bases. CDR1 is LNHNV, CDR2 YYDKDF, per germline (reference sequence). V gave up 0 bases and J gave up 3 bases, with 32 bases separating them. The CDR3 is 22 residues long. DNA for the CDR3: TGTGCCACCAGCAGAGATCTCCGACAGAGCATCGGGATCTGGTTTAGGCACACTGAAGCTTTCTTT. Translating it yields CATSRDLRQSIGIWFRHTEAFF.

Many counts were recorded for this clonotype. The chain carries TRBV4-2 and TRBJ2-7; 8 bases fit TRBD2. The V gene end was trimmed by 1 base and the J gene end by 3 bases; junction bases not matched to a gene: 8. The CDR3 length is 16 residues. Looked up from germline, CDR1 is LGHNA and CDR2 is YNFKEQ. In DNA form, the CDR3 reads TGTGCCAGCAGCCAAGGCTCCGGGGGGGAGTACTACGAGCAGTACTTC. As protein: CASSQGSGGEYYEQYF.

This clonotype was picked up a small number of times. The rearrangement uses TRBV7-2 and TRBJ1-1, with D hard to call. Germline V gene sequence: CDR1 SGHTA, CDR2 FQGNSA. Trimming took 2 bases from V and 1 from J, leaving 11 bases between them. The CDR3 length is 15 residues. CDR3 DNA: TGTGCCAGCAGCTTATCTCTGATGGCGAACACTGAAGCTTTCTTT. This encodes CASSLSLMANTEAFF.

The J gene is TRBJ2-1, the V gene TRBV29-1; D not resolved. CDR1 and CDR2 (germline): SQVTM, ANQGSEA. The CDR3 consists of 11 residues. V was shortened by 4 bases and J by 6 bases, with 7 bases between the two germline ends. In nucleotides, the CDR3 is TGCAGCGTTGTAGTTTTCAATGAGCAGTTCTTC. This gives the protein CSVVVFNEQFF.

This clonotype was seen a handful of times. The CDR3 sequence: CASSLIGKTQYF. In nucleotides, the CDR3 is TGTGCCAGCAGCTTAATCGGGAAAACCCAGTACTTC. V gene TRBV7-7 combines with J gene TRBJ2-5; weak D call: TRBD2 (5 bases). Germline V gives CDR1 SSHAT, CDR2 FNYEAQ (reference sequence). The V end lost 2 bases, the J end lost 8 bases, and 9 bases lay between the germline ends. The CDR3 length is 12 residues.

The V gene is TRBV11-2, the J gene TRBJ1-1; D not certain. This CDR3 is built from 14 residues. Germline lookup yields CDR1 SGHAT and CDR2 FQNNGV. Trimming stripped 1 base from V and 1 base from J, with 7 bases between. CDR3 bases: TGTGCCAGCAGCTTAGCGGCTCCGAACACTGAAGCTTTCTTT. Its translation is CASSLAAPNTEAFF.

J is TRBJ2-3 and V is TRBV11-2; D is unclear. CDR1 is SGHAT and CDR2 is FQNNGV in the germline V gene. The CDR3 consists of 13 residues. V gave up 1 base and J gave up 5 bases, with 7 bases separating them. CDR3 sequence (DNA): TGTGCCAGCAGCTTAGTAGGCGTAGATACGCAGTATTTT. Amino acids: CASSLVGVDTQYF. Full variable domain (missing parts from reference TRBV11-2 and TRBJ2-3): EAGVAQSPRYKIIEKRQSVAFWCNPISGHATLYWYQQILGQGPKLLIQFQNNGVVDDSQLPKDRFSAERLKGVDSTLKIQPAKLEDSAVYLCASSLVGVDTQYFGPGTRLTVL.

The sample holds a few counts of this clonotype. The V call is TRBV6-5, the J call TRBJ1-5; D is undetermined. CDR1 is MNHEY and CDR2 is SVGAGI in the germline V gene. This CDR3 is 18 amino acids long. Between the trimmed V and J ends, which lost 4 bases and 0 bases, there was a span of 19 bases. CDR3 sequence: CASSSGSPGFYSNQPQHF. The CDR3 bases are TGTGCCAGCAGTTCGGGATCGCCCGGATTTTATAGCAATCAGCCCCAGCATTTT.

This clonotype was recorded a few times. The genes are TRBV10-3 and TRBJ1-1; D uncertain. The germline V gene has CDR1 ENHRY and CDR2 SYGVKD. V shed 0 bases and J shed 3 bases, with 8 bases lying between them. The CDR3 has 14 amino acids. DNA of the CDR3: TGTGCCATCAGTGAGTCGAGGGCAGACACTGAAGCTTTCTTT. Amino acids: CAISESRADTEAFF.